These 18 T cell receptor beta chains came from one sample sequenced in a study of blood T cell repertoires in COVID-19. Sequenced by immunoSEQ multiplex PCR; TCRdb stores in-frame clones only, minus some. The table lists roughly 340,000 clones, 89% of them singletons. Specimen: peripheral blood. These receptor sequences come from a woman aged 25 to 39 with COVID-19, enrolled during active disease.

The chain combines TRBV5-1 with TRBJ1-3; 7 bases are a match to TRBD1. This CDR3 region has 19 residues. CDR1 SGHRS and CDR2 YFSETQ come from the germline V gene. V lost 4 bases, J lost 1 base, and 17 bases stayed unmatched. In nucleotides, the CDR3 is TGCGCCAGCAGCCCCGGGGGAGGACAGGCTTTCTATTCTGGAAACACCATATATTTT. This sequence encodes CASSPGGGQAFYSGNTIYF.

V gene TRBV27 combines with J gene TRBJ2-7, with 8 bases fitting TRBD1. The CDR3 spans 15 residues. From germline, CDR1 is MNHEY and CDR2 SMNVEV (reference sequence). The V and J ends lost 4 bases and 3 bases, in that order; junction bases with no gene match: 8. CDR3 protein: CASSSPGQGIYEQYF. The CDR3 DNA sequence: TGTGCCAGCAGTTCCCCCGGACAGGGCATCTACGAGCAGTACTTC.

In DNA, the CDR3 is TGTGCCAGCTGCTGCCTATTGGAGCGGACGGGCCCGAATGAAAAACTGTTTTTT. Its translation: CASCCLLERTGPNEKLFF. This rearrangement joins TRBV7-9 to TRBJ1-4, with D unclear. Germline values: CDR1 SEHNR, CDR2 FQNEAQ (reference sequence). V lost 8 bases and J 5 bases, leaving 27 bases between the germline ends. The CDR3 loop spans 18 amino acids.

This chain uses TRBV28 with TRBJ1-5; 7 nucleotides agree with TRBD1. After removal of 2 bases from V and 3 bases from J, the junction contained 10 bases not matched to a gene. Germline loops: CDR1 MDHEN, CDR2 SYDVKM. The length of the CDR3 is 17 residues. CDR3 nucleotide sequence: TGTGCCAGCAGTTTACTGGCCCCGACAGGGTCCAATCAGCCCCAGCATTTT. As protein: CASSLLAPTGSNQPQHF.

The chain uses TRBV6-2 or TRBV6-3 and TRBJ1-1; unclear D gene. From germline, CDR1 is MNHEY and CDR2 SVGEGT. This CDR3 spans 13 amino acids. V was cut by 2 bases and J by 8 bases, with 12 bases left in between. The CDR3 here is CASSYAGGREAFF. The CDR3 nucleotides read TGTGCCAGCAGTTACGCCGGAGGGAGGGAAGCTTTCTTT.

This chain connects TRBV5-1 to TRBJ2-7; 10 nucleotides match TRBD1. The V and J ends lost 2 bases and 7 bases, in that order; junction bases with no gene match: 6. The CDR3 runs 14 residues. CDR1 is SGHRS and CDR2 is YFSETQ in the germline V gene. The DNA of the CDR3 is TGCGCCAGCAGCTTTGACAGGGGGCGATGGGAGCAGTACGTC. This gives the protein CASSFDRGRWEQYV.

The count of this clone is one. V is TRBV27 and J is TRBJ2-2; the D gene is possibly TRBD1 (6 bases). CDR3 length: 14 amino acids. V lost 10 bases and J lost 0, with 12 bases in between. The germline CDR1 and CDR2 sequences are MNHEY and SMNVEV (reference sequence). CDR3: CANPTGSNTGELFF. For the CDR3, the DNA is TGTGCCAATCCGACAGGATCGAACACCGGGGAGCTGTTTTTT.

Regarding this clone: Other DNA sequences in this specimen translate into the identical CDR3. The chain couples TRBV10-1 to TRBJ1-1; D is uncertain. Germline-derived CDR1 and CDR2 are WNHNN and SYGVQD (reference sequence). There are 13 residues in the CDR3. Deletions cut 6 bases from V and 5 bases from J, with 13 bases between. DNA of the CDR3: TGCGCCAGCAGCGGGCGGGGAGGGACTGAAGCTTTCTTT. It specifies CASSGRGGTEAFF.

The V gene is TRBV2, the J gene TRBJ2-5; maybe TRBD1 (5 bases). CDR3 length equals 13 residues. V dropped 4 bases and J dropped 1 base, with 7 bases sitting between them. CDR1 and CDR2 from the germline V gene are SNHLY and FYNNEI. The CDR3 DNA reads as TGTGCCAGCAGTGGACAGTCCCAAGAGACCCAGTACTTC. Protein sequence: CASSGQSQETQYF.

This chain connects TRBV29-1 to TRBJ1-2; 7 bases are a match to TRBD1. V lost 1 base, J lost 7 bases, and 6 bases stayed unmatched. CDR1 and CDR2 (germline): SQVTM, ANQGSEA. This CDR3 is built from 13 residues. The CDR3 spells CSVEGDRDLGYTF. The CDR3 region has the DNA TGCAGCGTTGAAGGAGACAGGGATCTTGGCTACACCTTC.

This rearrangement joins TRBV7-2 to TRBJ1-1, with no clear D. V was pared by 2 bases and J by 1 base, with 17 bases between. The CDR3 loop spans 17 amino acids. Germline CDR1 SGHTA, CDR2 FQGNSA. CDR3 sequence reads: CASSLFSVAGGNTEAFF. CDR3 in DNA: TGTGCCAGCAGCTTATTCTCGGTGGCTGGAGGGAACACTGAAGCTTTCTTT. The full variable domain, its missing parts supplied by reference TRBV7-2 and TRBJ1-1, is GAGVSQSPSNKVTEKGKDVELRCDPISGHTALYWYRQSLGQGLEFLIYFQGNSAPDKSGLPSDRFSAERTGGSVSTLTIQRTQQEDSAVYLCASSLFSVAGGNTEAFFGQGTRLTVV.

Details on this clone: At one end the junction does not follow the germline gene, possibly because of a read error. The J gene is TRBJ2-5, the V gene TRBV2, with D possibly TRBD1 on 6 matching bases. CDR1 is SNHLY and CDR2 is FYNNEI in the germline V gene. The CDR3 sequence is 14 residues long. The CDR3, as DNA: TGTGCCAGTAGTGGAAACAGGGCAGGAGAGACCCAGTACTTC. As protein: CASSGNRAGETQYF.

The rearrangement links TRBV19 to TRBJ2-1; 10 bases line up with TRBD1. V lost 0 bases to trimming and J lost 6 bases; unmatched junction nucleotides: 8. The germline V gene encodes CDR1 LNHDA and CDR2 SQIVND (reference sequence). This CDR3 spans 17 amino acids. This chain's CDR3 is CASSIDRKGQGFNEQFF. CDR3 DNA sequence: TGTGCCAGTAGTATAGATCGAAAGGGACAGGGGTTCAATGAGCAGTTCTTC.

This chain links TRBV6-2 or TRBV6-3 with TRBJ2-2; D possibly corresponds to TRBD1 (6 bases). The V gene's germline CDR1 is MNHEY and CDR2 SVGEGT. Trimming took off 6 bases at V and 0 bases at J, with 14 bases between the two ends. The CDR3 extends over 16 amino acids. The CDR3 loop is CASSQGQRTNTGELFF. In nucleotides, the CDR3 is TGTGCCAGCAGCCAAGGACAGAGAACGAACACCGGGGAGCTGTTTTTT.

V is TRBV24-1 and J is TRBJ1-2; a possible D gene is TRBD1 (6 bases). V shed 3 bases and J shed 6 bases, with 19 bases lying between them. There are 16 residues in the CDR3. The germline V gene encodes CDR1 KGHDR and CDR2 SFDVKD. The CDR3 region is CATSDRDTGGYDGYTF. CDR3 in DNA: TGTGCCACCAGTGATCGGGACACCGGGGGGTACGATGGCTACACCTTC.

The rearrangement links TRBV10-3 to TRBJ2-3, with 7 bases matching TRBD1. The CDR3 is made up of 18 amino acids. The germline V gene encodes CDR1 ENHRY and CDR2 SYGVKD. Trimming at V came to 3 bases and at J to 0 bases, leaving 12 bases not matched to a gene. The CDR3: CAISDKGAFSRSTDTQYF. Here the CDR3 DNA reads TGTGCCATCAGTGACAAGGGGGCGTTTTCACGTAGCACAGATACGCAGTATTTT.

The rearrangement joins TRBV28 to TRBJ1-1; D remains ambiguous. This CDR3 contains 14 residues. Germline V gene data show CDR1 as MDHEN and CDR2 as SYDVKM. The ends were cut back, 6 bases at V and 0 bases at J, with 11 bases in the middle. The CDR3 here is CASSPFELNTEAFF. Here the CDR3 DNA reads TGTGCCAGCAGCCCCTTCGAGTTGAACACTGAAGCTTTCTTT.

This rearrangement joins TRBV7-6 to TRBJ2-5; D might be TRBD1 (6 bases). CDR1 is SGHVS and CDR2 is FNYEAQ in the germline V gene. Trimming cost V 6 bases and J 5 bases, with 16 bases left between them. This CDR3 region has 14 residues. The CDR3 DNA is TGTGCCAGCAGTCGGACAGCCAGTCGTGAGACCCAGTACTTC. Amino acid sequence: CASSRTASRETQYF.